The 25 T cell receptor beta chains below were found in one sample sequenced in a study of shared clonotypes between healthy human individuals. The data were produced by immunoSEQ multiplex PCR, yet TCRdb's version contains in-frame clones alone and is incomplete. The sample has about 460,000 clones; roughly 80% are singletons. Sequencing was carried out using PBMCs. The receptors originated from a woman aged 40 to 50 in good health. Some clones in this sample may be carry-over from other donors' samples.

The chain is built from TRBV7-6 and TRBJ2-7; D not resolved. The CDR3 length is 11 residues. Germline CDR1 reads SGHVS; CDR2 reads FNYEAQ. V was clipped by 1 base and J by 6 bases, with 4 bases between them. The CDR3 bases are TGTGCCAGCAGCTTAGGGGCCGAGCAGTACTTC. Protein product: CASSLGAEQYF.

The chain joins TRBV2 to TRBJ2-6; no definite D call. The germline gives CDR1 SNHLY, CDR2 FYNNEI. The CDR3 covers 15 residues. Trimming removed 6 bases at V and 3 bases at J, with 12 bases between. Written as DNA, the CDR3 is TGTGCCAGCAGCGCCATTAGAAGTGGGGCCAACGTCCTGACTTTC. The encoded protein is CASSAIRSGANVLTF. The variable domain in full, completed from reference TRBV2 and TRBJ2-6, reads EPEVTQTPSHQVTQMGQEVILRCVPISNHLYFYWYRQILGQKVEFLVSFYNNEISEKSEIFDDQFSVERPDGSNFTLKIRSTKLEDSAMYFCASSAIRSGANVLTFGAGSRLTVL.

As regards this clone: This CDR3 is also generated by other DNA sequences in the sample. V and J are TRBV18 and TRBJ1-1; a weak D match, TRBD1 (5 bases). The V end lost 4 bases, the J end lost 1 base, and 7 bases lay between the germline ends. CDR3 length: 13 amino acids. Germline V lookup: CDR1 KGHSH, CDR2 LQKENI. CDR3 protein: CASSRDRNTEAFF. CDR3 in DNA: TGTGCCAGCTCACGTGACAGGAACACTGAAGCTTTCTTT.

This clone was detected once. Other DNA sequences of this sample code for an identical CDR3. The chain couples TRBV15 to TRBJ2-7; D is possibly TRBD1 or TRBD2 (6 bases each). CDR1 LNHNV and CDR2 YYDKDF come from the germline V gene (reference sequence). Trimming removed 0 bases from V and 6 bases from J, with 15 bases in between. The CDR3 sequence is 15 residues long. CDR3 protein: CATSRDRAGGGEQYF. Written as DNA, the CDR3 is TGTGCCACCAGCAGAGATCGGGCCGGGGGCGGCGAGCAGTACTTC. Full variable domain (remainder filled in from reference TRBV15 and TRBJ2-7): DAMVIQNPRYQVTQFGKPVTLSCSQTLNHNVMYWYQQKSSQAPKLLFHYYDKDFNNEADTPDNFQSRRPNTSFCFLDIRSPGLGDTAMYLCATSRDRAGGGEQYFGPGTRLTVT.

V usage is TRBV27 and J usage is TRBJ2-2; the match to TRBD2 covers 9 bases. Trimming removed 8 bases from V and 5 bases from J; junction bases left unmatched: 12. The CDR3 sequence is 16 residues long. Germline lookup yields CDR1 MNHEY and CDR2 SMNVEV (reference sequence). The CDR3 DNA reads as TGTGCCAGCTTTCTCTCGCGGGAGGGCAGGACCGGGGAGCTGTTTTTT. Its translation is CASFLSREGRTGELFF.

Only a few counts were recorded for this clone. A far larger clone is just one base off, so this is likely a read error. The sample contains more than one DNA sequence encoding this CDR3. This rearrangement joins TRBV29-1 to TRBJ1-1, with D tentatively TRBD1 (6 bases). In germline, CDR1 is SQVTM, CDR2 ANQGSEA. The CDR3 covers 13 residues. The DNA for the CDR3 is TGCAGCGCTTACCGGGACAAGGATGCTGAAGCCTTCTTT. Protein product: CSAYRDKDAEAFF.

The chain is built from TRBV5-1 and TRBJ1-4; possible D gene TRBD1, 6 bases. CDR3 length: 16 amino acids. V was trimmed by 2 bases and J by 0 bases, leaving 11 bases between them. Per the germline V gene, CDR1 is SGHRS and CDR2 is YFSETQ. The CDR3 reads CASSLQGTTTNEKLFF. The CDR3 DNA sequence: TGCGCCAGCAGCTTACAGGGAACTACAACTAATGAAAAACTGTTTTTT.

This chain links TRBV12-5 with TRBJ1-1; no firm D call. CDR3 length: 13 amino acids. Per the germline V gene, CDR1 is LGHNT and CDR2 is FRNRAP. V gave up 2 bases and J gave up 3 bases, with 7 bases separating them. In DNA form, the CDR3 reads TGTGCTAGTGGTTTGCCCGGAGACACTGAAGCTTTCTTT. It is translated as CASGLPGDTEAFF.

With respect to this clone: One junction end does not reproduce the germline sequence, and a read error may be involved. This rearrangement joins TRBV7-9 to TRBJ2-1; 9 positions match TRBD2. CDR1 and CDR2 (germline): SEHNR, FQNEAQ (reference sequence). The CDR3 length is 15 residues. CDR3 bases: TGTGCCAGCAGCCGATGGCGGGAGGGTTCTCTGGGGGAGCTCTTC. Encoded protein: CASSRWREGSLGELF.

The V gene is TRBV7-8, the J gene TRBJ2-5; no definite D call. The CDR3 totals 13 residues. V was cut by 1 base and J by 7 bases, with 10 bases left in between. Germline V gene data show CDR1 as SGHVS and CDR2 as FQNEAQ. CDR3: CASSLVPLGTQYF. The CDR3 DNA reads TGTGCCAGCAGCTTAGTACCGTTGGGGACCCAGTACTTC.

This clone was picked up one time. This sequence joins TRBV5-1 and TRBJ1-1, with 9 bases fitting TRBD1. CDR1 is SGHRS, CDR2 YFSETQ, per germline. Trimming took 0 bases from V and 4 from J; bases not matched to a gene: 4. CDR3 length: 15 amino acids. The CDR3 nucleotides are TGCGCCAGCAGCTTGGGGGGACAGGGCTTCACTGAAGCTTTCTTT. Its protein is CASSLGGQGFTEAFF.

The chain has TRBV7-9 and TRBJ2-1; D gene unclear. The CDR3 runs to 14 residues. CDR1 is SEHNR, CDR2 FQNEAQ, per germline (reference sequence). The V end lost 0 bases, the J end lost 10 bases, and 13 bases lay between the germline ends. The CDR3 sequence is CASSLARVIDEQFF. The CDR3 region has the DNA TGTGCCAGCAGCTTAGCAAGGGTCATAGACGAGCAGTTCTTC. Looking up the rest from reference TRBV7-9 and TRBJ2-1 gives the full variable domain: DTGVSQNPRHKITKRGQNVTFRCDPISEHNRLYWYRQTLGQGPEFLTYFQNEAQLEKSRLLSDRFSAERPKGSFSTLEIQRTEQGDSAMYLCASSLARVIDEQFFGPGTRLTVL.

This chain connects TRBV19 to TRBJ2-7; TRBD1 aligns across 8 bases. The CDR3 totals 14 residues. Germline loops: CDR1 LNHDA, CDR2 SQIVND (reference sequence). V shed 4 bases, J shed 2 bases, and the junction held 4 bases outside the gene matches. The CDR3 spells CASSKGQVPYEQYF. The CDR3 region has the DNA TGTGCCAGTAGTAAGGGACAGGTCCCCTACGAGCAGTACTTC.

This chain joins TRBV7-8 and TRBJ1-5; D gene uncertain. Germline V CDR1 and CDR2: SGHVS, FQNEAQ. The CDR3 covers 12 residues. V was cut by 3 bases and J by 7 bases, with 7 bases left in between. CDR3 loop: CASSFRGQPQHF. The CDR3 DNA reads TGTGCCAGCAGCTTTCGGGGACAGCCCCAGCATTTT.

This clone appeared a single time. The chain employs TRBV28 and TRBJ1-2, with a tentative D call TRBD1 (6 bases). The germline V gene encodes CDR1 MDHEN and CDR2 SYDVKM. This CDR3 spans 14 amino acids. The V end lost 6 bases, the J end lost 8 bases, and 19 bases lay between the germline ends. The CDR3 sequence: CASSEGHGADGYTF. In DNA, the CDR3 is TGTGCCAGCAGCGAGGGACATGGGGCGGACGGCTACACCTTC.

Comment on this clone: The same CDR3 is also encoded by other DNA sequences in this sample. CDR3 region: CASSLTGSNQPQHF. The CDR3, as DNA: TGTGCCAGCAGTTTAACAGGGAGCAATCAGCCCCAGCATTTT. The chain recombines TRBV28 with TRBJ1-5; tentative D call: TRBD1 (6 bases). Trimming took 2 bases from V and 1 from J, leaving 6 bases between them. There are 14 residues in the CDR3. Germline CDR1 and CDR2: MDHEN and SYDVKM.

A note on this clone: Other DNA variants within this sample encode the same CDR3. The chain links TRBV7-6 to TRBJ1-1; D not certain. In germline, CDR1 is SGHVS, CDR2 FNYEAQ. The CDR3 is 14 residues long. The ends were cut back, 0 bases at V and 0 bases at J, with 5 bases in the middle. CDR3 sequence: CASSLAGLNTEAFF. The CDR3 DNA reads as TGTGCCAGCAGCTTAGCTGGACTGAACACTGAAGCTTTCTTT.

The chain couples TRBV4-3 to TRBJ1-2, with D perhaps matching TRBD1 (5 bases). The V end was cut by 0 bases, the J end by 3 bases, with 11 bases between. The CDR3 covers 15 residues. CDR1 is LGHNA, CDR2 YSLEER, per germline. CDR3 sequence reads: CASSQESPGHYGYTF. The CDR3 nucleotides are TGCGCCAGCAGCCAAGAGAGTCCAGGGCACTATGGCTACACCTTC.

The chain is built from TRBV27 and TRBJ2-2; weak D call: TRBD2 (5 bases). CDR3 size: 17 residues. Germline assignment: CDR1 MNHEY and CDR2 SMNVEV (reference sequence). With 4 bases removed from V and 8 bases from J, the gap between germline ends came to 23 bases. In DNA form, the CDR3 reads TGTGCCAGCAGTTCCTTACTAGGAGGTGGGGTTGGTGGGGAGCTGTTTTTT. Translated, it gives CASSSLLGGGVGGELFF.

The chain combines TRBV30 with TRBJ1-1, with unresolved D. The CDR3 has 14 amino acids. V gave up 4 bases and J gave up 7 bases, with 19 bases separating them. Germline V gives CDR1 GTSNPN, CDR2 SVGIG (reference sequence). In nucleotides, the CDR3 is TGTGCCTGGACTCGTTATACATTTGGGGATGAAGCTTTCTTT. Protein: CAWTRYTFGDEAFF.

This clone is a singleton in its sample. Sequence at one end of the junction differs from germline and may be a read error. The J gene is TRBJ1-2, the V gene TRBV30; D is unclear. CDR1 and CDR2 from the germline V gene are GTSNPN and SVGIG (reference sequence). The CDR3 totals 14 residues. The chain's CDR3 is CAWSVGPPFYCYTF. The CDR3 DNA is TGTGCCTGGAGTGTCGGGCCTCCCTTCTATTGCTACACCTTC.

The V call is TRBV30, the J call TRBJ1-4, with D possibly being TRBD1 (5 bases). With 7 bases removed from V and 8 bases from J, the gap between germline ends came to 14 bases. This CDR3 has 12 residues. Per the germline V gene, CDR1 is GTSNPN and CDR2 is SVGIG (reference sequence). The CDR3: CALATGGEKLFF. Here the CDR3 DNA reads TGTGCCTTGGCTACTGGGGGGGAAAAACTGTTTTTT.

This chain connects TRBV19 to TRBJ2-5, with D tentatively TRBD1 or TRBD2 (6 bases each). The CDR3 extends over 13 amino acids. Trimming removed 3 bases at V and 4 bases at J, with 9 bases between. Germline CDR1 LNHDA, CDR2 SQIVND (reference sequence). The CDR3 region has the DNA TGTGCCAGTAGTATCGGGGGCCCAGAGACCCAGTACTTC. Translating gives CASSIGGPETQYF.

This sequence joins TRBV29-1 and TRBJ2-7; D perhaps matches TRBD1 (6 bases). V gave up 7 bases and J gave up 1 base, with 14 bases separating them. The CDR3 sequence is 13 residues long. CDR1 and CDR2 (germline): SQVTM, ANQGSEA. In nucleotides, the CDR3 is TGCAGCGCCGAAGCAGGGGATTCCTACGAGCAGTACTTC. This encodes CSAEAGDSYEQYF.

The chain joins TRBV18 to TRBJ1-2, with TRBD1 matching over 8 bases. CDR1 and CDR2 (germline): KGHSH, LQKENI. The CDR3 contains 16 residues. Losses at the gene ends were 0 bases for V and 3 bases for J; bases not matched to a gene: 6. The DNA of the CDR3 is TGTGCCAGCTCACCACCGGGGACAGGACTCGACTATGGCTACACCTTC. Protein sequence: CASSPPGTGLDYGYTF.